Shown below are 3 T cell receptor beta chains from a single sample sequenced in a study of OX40 agonist ivuxolimab in advanced cancers. The method was immunoSEQ multiplex PCR; TCRdb's version includes in-frame clones alone and lacks a portion of them. The data show under 90,000 clones, with about four fifths seen just once and less than 2.5% held by the top ten. The material sequenced was CD4+ or CD8+ T cells sorted from blood, taken in a trial of the OX40 agonist ivuxolimab. The receptors were gathered from an adult with an advanced solid tumor such as melanoma, head and neck, liver or kidney cancer.

V is TRBV7-2 and J is TRBJ2-1, with 7 bases fitting TRBD2. The length of the CDR3 is 15 residues. J lost 6 bases, V lost 0 bases, and 5 bases had no gene match. The V gene's germline CDR1 is SGHTA and CDR2 FQGNSA. The CDR3: CASSLASGKINEQFF. CDR3 nucleotides: TGTGCCAGCAGCTTAGCGAGCGGGAAGATCAATGAGCAGTTCTTC.

The chain is built from TRBV2 and TRBJ2-5, with 11 positions matching TRBD1. Germline V gene lookup returns CDR1 SNHLY and CDR2 FYNNEI. This CDR3 contains 15 residues. The trim removed 7 bases at V and 0 bases at J, leaving 4 bases unmatched. CDR3 nucleotides: TGTGCCAGCACCCCGGGACAGGGGGACCAAGAGACCCAGTACTTC. It translates to CASTPGQGDQETQYF.

This clone showed up just a few times. V usage is TRBV30 and J usage is TRBJ2-7; TRBD2 aligns across 12 bases. Germline lookup yields CDR1 GTSNPN and CDR2 SVGIG (reference sequence). The CDR3 has 15 amino acids. Trimming removed 0 bases from V and 6 bases from J; junction bases left unmatched: 6. The CDR3 here is CAWSVSLLAGGEQYF. In DNA, the CDR3 is TGTGCCTGGAGTGTAAGCTTACTAGCGGGAGGCGAGCAGTACTTC.